These 13 T cell receptor beta chains share one sample of origin, sequenced in a study of T cell responses to AZD1222 COVID-19 vaccine. The data were produced by immunoSEQ multiplex PCR, yet TCRdb's version contains in-frame clones alone and is incomplete. Of about 180,000 clones listed, 88% are singletons. The sequencing here drew on peripheral blood, taken on day 0 of AZD1222 vaccination. All receptors derive from an adult in good health.

This sequence joins TRBV5-1 and TRBJ2-1; no reliable D call. The V gene's germline CDR1 is SGHRS and CDR2 YFSETQ. Trimming took off 0 bases at V and 8 bases at J, with 12 bases between the two ends. The CDR3 loop spans 14 amino acids. The CDR3 is CASSLGAVPDEQFF. The DNA of the CDR3 is TGCGCCAGCAGCTTGGGCGCGGTACCAGATGAGCAGTTCTTC.

This rearrangement joins TRBV7-8 to TRBJ1-3, with D tentatively TRBD1 (5 bases). Germline lookup yields CDR1 SGHVS and CDR2 FQNEAQ. V lost 1 base and J 0 bases, leaving 13 bases between the germline ends. The length of the CDR3 is 17 residues. CDR3: CASSLVPGGVSGNTIYF. Written as DNA, the CDR3 is TGTGCCAGCAGCTTAGTGCCGGGGGGGGTCTCTGGAAACACCATATATTTT.

This clone was seen a single time. The chain couples TRBV7-6 to TRBJ1-3, with a possible D match to TRBD1 (5 bases). Germline lookup yields CDR1 SGHVS and CDR2 FNYEAQ. The V end was cut by 4 bases, the J end by 0 bases, with 13 bases between. The length of the CDR3 is 16 residues. The CDR3 coding sequence is TGTGCCAGCAGCTATGGGGGGACCAACTCTGGAAACACCATATATTTT. Its translation is CASSYGGTNSGNTIYF.

The chain carries TRBV13 and TRBJ1-6, with D perhaps TRBD1 (5 bases). The germline V gene encodes CDR1 PRHDT and CDR2 FYEKMQ (reference sequence). There are 15 residues in the CDR3. The V gene lost 0 bases and the J gene lost 9 bases, with 12 bases spanning the gap. The DNA for the CDR3 is TGTGCCAGCAGCTTAGGCCACCCCGGGGCTTCACCCCTCCACTTT. Translation gives CASSLGHPGASPLHF.

The J gene is TRBJ2-3, the V gene TRBV9; 8 bases fit TRBD2. Germline V lookup: CDR1 SGDLS, CDR2 YYNGEE. Trimming cost V 10 bases and J 5 bases; bases outside gene matches: 9. CDR3 length equals 13 residues. The CDR3 is CAPGGGLGDTQYF. Written as DNA, the CDR3 is TGTGCCCCCGGGGGGGGGCTGGGAGATACGCAGTATTTT.

This clone was found a few times. The V gene is TRBV7-2, the J gene TRBJ2-5; unclear D gene. Between the trimmed V and J ends, which lost 2 bases and 4 bases, there was a span of 8 bases. CDR1 is SGHTA, CDR2 FQGNSA, per germline. The CDR3 runs to 13 residues. The CDR3 is CASSLPNTETQYF. The CDR3 DNA follows: TGTGCCAGCAGCTTACCGAATACAGAGACCCAGTACTTC.

The genes are TRBV7-9 and TRBJ1-6; D unresolved. The CDR3 loop spans 14 amino acids. V lost 5 bases and J lost 9, with 14 bases in between. In germline, CDR1 is SEHNR, CDR2 FQNEAQ (reference sequence). CDR3 residues: CASSTAVWGSPLHF. The CDR3 DNA follows: TGTGCCAGCAGCACAGCAGTTTGGGGTTCACCCCTCCACTTT.

V gene TRBV4-1 combines with J gene TRBJ2-7; D gene uncertain. Trimming removed 3 bases at V and 3 bases at J, with 9 bases between. Germline-derived CDR1 and CDR2 are MGHRA and YSYEKL. The CDR3 length is 13 residues. CDR3 sequence reads: CASSQGLGYEQYF. The CDR3 DNA sequence: TGCGCCAGCAGCCAGGGTTTAGGCTACGAGCAGTACTTC.

Only a few counts were recorded for this clone. This chain uses TRBV5-1 with TRBJ2-5; D gene unclear. The germline CDR1 and CDR2 sequences are SGHRS and YFSETQ. The V end was cut by 4 bases, the J end by 0 bases, with 13 bases between. The CDR3 loop spans 15 amino acids. The CDR3 nucleotides read TGCGCCAGCAGCCTAGTCGACGGAAACCAAGAGACCCAGTACTTC. This encodes CASSLVDGNQETQYF.

The rearrangement joins TRBV30 to TRBJ1-1; maybe TRBD1 (5 bases). The V gene lost 5 bases and the J gene lost 1 base, with 14 bases spanning the gap. The CDR3 totals 14 residues. The germline gives CDR1 GTSNPN, CDR2 SVGIG (reference sequence). This chain's CDR3 is CAWVDPRGNTEAFF. The CDR3, as DNA: TGTGCCTGGGTGGATCCTAGGGGGAACACTGAAGCTTTCTTT. The full variable domain, with the rest looked up from reference TRBV30 and TRBJ1-1, is SQTIHQWPATLVQPVGSPLSLECTVEGTSNPNLYWYRQAAGRGLQLLFYSVGIGQISSEVPQNLSASRPQDRQFILSSKKLLLSDSGFYLCAWVDPRGNTEAFFGQGTRLTVV.

V is TRBV28 and J is TRBJ1-6; D not certain. CDR1 is MDHEN, CDR2 SYDVKM, per germline. This CDR3 spans 18 amino acids. The V end was cut by 3 bases, the J end by 0 bases, with 15 bases between. CDR3 sequence reads: CASSFRQAASSYNSPLHF. The CDR3 nucleotides are TGTGCCAGCAGTTTTCGCCAGGCGGCCAGCTCCTATAATTCACCCCTCCACTTT.

This chain connects TRBV29-1 to TRBJ1-2; 7 bases line up with TRBD1. Germline trimming cut 4 bases from V and 6 bases from J; bases unmatched to any gene: 23. The CDR3 covers 18 residues. The V gene's germline CDR1 is SQVTM and CDR2 ANQGSEA. The CDR3 DNA follows: TGCAGCGTTGGTTCTAGTTCGGACAGGCGTCCGCAGTGGGATGGCTACACCTTC. As protein: CSVGSSSDRRPQWDGYTF.

This clone has just one count. The rearrangement joins TRBV14 to TRBJ2-2; D is possibly TRBD1 (5 bases). Germline CDR1 reads SGHDN; CDR2 reads FVKESK. This CDR3 is built from 16 residues. Trimming removed 0 bases at V and 5 bases at J, with 13 bases between. In DNA form, the CDR3 reads TGTGCCAGCAGCCAAGATGTGCGCAGGGATACCGGGGAGCTGTTTTTT. Its translation: CASSQDVRRDTGELFF.